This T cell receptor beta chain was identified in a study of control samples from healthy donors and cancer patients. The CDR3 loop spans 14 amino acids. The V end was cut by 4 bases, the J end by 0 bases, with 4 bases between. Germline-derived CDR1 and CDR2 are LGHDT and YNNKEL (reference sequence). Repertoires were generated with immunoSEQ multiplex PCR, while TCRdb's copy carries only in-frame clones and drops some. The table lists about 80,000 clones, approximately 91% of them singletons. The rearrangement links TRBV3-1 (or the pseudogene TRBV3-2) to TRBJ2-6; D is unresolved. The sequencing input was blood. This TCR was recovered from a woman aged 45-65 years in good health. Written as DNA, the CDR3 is TGTGCCAGCAGCCTCAGCTCTGGGGCCAACGTCCTGACTTTC. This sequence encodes CASSLSSGANVLTF.